The rows below give T cell receptor beta chains drawn from one sample of a study of radiation and T cells in renal cell carcinoma. This table comes from immunoSEQ multiplex PCR, and its TCRdb copy is limited to in-frame clones, with some not included. Here the sample spans 150,000 to 160,000 clones, roughly 86% being singletons. This specimen was blood, taken from a patient whose treatment included radiotherapy and nephrectomy. These receptors came from a woman between 45 and 60 years old with renal cell carcinoma. The CDR3 runs from the conserved cysteine through the conserved F or W. The D gene is left open where the match is weak.

TRBV7-9	TRBD2	CASRVSSGGTSGELFF
TRBV11-2	.	CASSLVGIADTQYF
TRBV6-1	TRBD1	CASSDLGQQETQYF
TRBV6-6	.	CASNDRDFYNEQFF
TRBV11-2	.	CASSLGYGQGSDTQYF
TRBV5-6	.	CASSPRGVSVNGYTF
TRBV7-7	TRBD2	CASSPLSGGATYNEQFF
TRBV4-1	.	CASSPGQRAGNTIYF
TRBV5-4	TRBD2	CASSWRGLDEQYF
TRBV4-3	.	CASSQDRITAVGELFF
TRBV5-5	TRBD1	CASSSGQGLEAFF
TRBV2	.	CASSWGSPISYEQYF
TRBV5-6	.	CASSYRVVGTDTQYF
TRBV5-1	.	CASSLAALAPDTQYF
TRBV19	TRBD1	CASSTDRTGVVGENYGYTF
TRBV5-1	.	CASSPLEGTDTQYF
TRBV7-6	.	CASSPRASRGYEQFF
TRBV2	.	CASSRYNRRENEKLFF
TRBV9	TRBD1	CASSVGFGTGVVTGELFF
TRBV15	.	CATSRGVGFKDYGYTF
TRBV7-2	TRBD2	CASTQLAGGQGELFF
TRBV4-1	TRBD2	CASSQTSGVSYNEQFF
TRBV10-3	TRBD1	CAISDPGTGGGYTF
TRBV7-9	TRBD1	CASSGPGTETSNYGYTF
TRBV6-5	TRBD1	CASSPTGDSNWIQYF
TRBV29-1	.	CSVLGGDYEQYF
TRBV20-1	.	CSARGTEAFF
TRBV9	TRBD2	CASQRTSGGWETQYF
TRBV19	.	CARTDVDTQYF
TRBV18	.	CASSQGLALNTEAFF
TRBV4-1	TRBD2	CASSQWTSGGREQYF